The 29 T cell receptor beta chains below were found in one sample sequenced in a study of spatial heterogeneity in lung cancer. TCRdb independently ran MiXCR on the 5' RACE reads; one entry per CDR3 protein. The data contain 10,000 to 12,000 distinct CDR3 sequences, roughly 6% of them singletons. Time point defined: sample taken at primary tumor resection. Whole RNA came from tumor, nontumor lung or frozen PBMC and was sequenced without being sorted. The sample in question was PBMCs, obtained at surgery. All receptors come from a male donor with early-stage non-small cell lung cancer.

This clonotype was observed many times. This rearrangement joins TRBV3-1 to TRBJ2-4; 8 bases map to TRBD1. The CDR3 is made up of 17 amino acids. The V gene end was trimmed by 4 bases and the J gene end by 7 bases; junction bases not matched to a gene: 15. Looked up from germline, CDR1 is LGHDT and CDR2 is YNNKEL (reference sequence). As DNA, the CDR3 is TGTGCCAGCAGCCGGACAGGGAGAAGGGGTGGTTGGAACATTCAGTACTTC. It translates to CASSRTGRRGGWNIQYF.

The count of this clonotype is one. The chain has TRBV20-1 and TRBJ2-3; D gene ambiguous. CDR3 length: 8 residues. CDR1 is DFQATT and CDR2 is SNEGSKA in the germline V gene (reference sequence). V was pared by 4 bases and J by 12 bases, with 5 bases between. In DNA form, the CDR3 reads TGCAGTGCTAACTCACAGTATTTT. Amino acid sequence: CSANSQYF.

This clonotype ranks as medium-sized. The CDR3 spells CASSPGSPLLEQYF. CDR3 in DNA: TGTGCCAGCTCACCGGGATCGCCACTACTCGAGCAGTACTTC. This chain joins TRBV18 and TRBJ2-7; no definite D call. The V end was cut by 3 bases, the J end by 6 bases, with 15 bases between. There are 14 residues in the CDR3. Per the germline V gene, CDR1 is KGHSH and CDR2 is LQKENI.

This clonotype was counted between two and nine times. This sequence joins TRBV2 and TRBJ2-7, with D possibly being TRBD1 (7 bases). With 6 bases removed from V and 5 bases from J, the gap between germline ends came to 14 bases. CDR3 length: 13 residues. Germline-derived CDR1 and CDR2 are SNHLY and FYNNEI. This CDR3 is CASSVQGGNEQYF. Here the CDR3 DNA reads TGTGCCAGCAGCGTTCAGGGGGGCAACGAGCAGTACTTC.

This sequence joins TRBV7-2 and TRBJ2-3, with TRBD2 identical over 10 bases. Looked up from germline, CDR1 is SGHTA and CDR2 is FQGNSA. This CDR3 has 13 amino acids. J was trimmed by 14 bases and V by 5 bases; bases with no gene match: 10. The CDR3 loop is CASSNSRRTSGYF. The DNA for the CDR3 is TGTGCCAGCAGCAACTCTAGAAGGACTAGCGGGTATTTT.

This clonotype was seen a handful of times. The chain employs TRBV20-1 and TRBJ1-1; no definite D call. V shed 4 bases and J shed 1 base, with 10 bases lying between them. Germline-derived CDR1 and CDR2 are DFQATT and SNEGSKA (reference sequence). The CDR3 spans 13 residues. CDR3 sequence: CSAIFPGNTEAFF. The CDR3 DNA follows: TGCAGTGCTATCTTCCCCGGGAACACTGAAGCTTTCTTT.

Many counts were recorded for this clonotype. The rearrangement links TRBV28 to TRBJ2-3, with no clear D. The V and J ends lost 3 bases and 6 bases respectively, with 13 bases between them. Per the germline V gene, CDR1 is MDHEN and CDR2 is SYDVKM. The CDR3 extends over 14 amino acids. The CDR3 DNA sequence: TGTGCCAGCAGTTTCTCCCCCGCTGGGGATACGCAGTATTTT. It yields the protein CASSFSPAGDTQYF.

Judged by abundance, this clonotype is medium-sized. The genes are TRBV9 and TRBJ1-2; a weak D match, TRBD1 (5 bases). The CDR3 covers 13 residues. Germline V gene sequence: CDR1 SGDLS, CDR2 YYNGEE. V was trimmed by 2 bases and J by 2 bases, leaving 7 bases between them. The CDR3 is CASSVGGNYGYTF. The DNA of the CDR3 is TGTGCCAGCAGCGTCGGGGGAAACTATGGCTACACCTTC. Full variable domain (rest looked up from reference TRBV9 and TRBJ1-2): DSGVTQTPKHLITATGQRVTLRCSPRSGDLSVYWYQQSLDQGLQFLIQYYNGEERAKGNILERFSAQQFPDLHSELNLSSLELGDSALYFCASSVGGNYGYTFGSGTRLTVV.

By frequency in the sample, this clonotype is medium-sized (0.01 to 0.1%). The V call is TRBV14, the J call TRBJ2-2, with 9 bases that match TRBD1. There are 16 residues in the CDR3. After removal of 4 bases from V and 7 bases from J, the junction contained 10 bases not matched to a gene. Germline V gene data show CDR1 as SGHDN and CDR2 as FVKESK. CDR3 in amino acids: CASSRRPGQGVGELFF. CDR3 nucleotides: TGTGCCAGCAGCCGCCGTCCGGGACAGGGTGTCGGGGAGCTGTTTTTT.

This clonotype was seen ten or more times. This rearrangement joins TRBV7-2 to TRBJ1-5; 8 nucleotides align to TRBD1. The CDR3 loop spans 15 amino acids. Germline loops: CDR1 SGHTA, CDR2 FQGNSA. The V gene end was trimmed by 4 bases and the J gene end by 5 bases; junction bases not matched to a gene: 7. The CDR3 DNA is TGTGCCAGCAGCTCTACGACAGGGGCTCATCAGCCCCAGCATTTT. Translation: CASSSTTGAHQPQHF.

Remarks on this clonotype: A much larger clone is a single base away; this may be a read error. This chain links TRBV9 with TRBJ2-7, with D unclear. The germline V gene encodes CDR1 SGDLS and CDR2 YYNGEE. CDR3 length: 14 residues. The V end lost 4 bases, the J end lost 7 bases, and 18 bases lay between the germline ends. The CDR3 DNA reads as TGTGCCAGCAGCACCTACGGCAGCCTCTCTGAGCAGTACTTC. Translating gives CASSTYGSLSEQYF.

This clonotype was seen repeatedly, ten times or more. V is TRBV21-1 and J is TRBJ1-3. TRBV21-1 is a pseudogene. CDR3 size: 16 residues. CDR3 coding DNA: TGTGCCAGCAGCAAAGAGGCGGACAGATCAGGAAACACCATATATTTT. It specifies CASSKEADRSGNTIYF.

The chain has TRBV5-1 and TRBJ2-6, with D possibly TRBD2 on 6 matching bases. This CDR3 spans 16 amino acids. Trimming removed 5 bases at V and 2 bases at J, with 14 bases between. CDR1 SGHRS and CDR2 YFSETQ come from the germline V gene. The CDR3 spells CASSGAGGAGANVLTF. CDR3 nucleotides: TGCGCCAGCAGTGGGGCTGGAGGGGCTGGGGCCAACGTCCTGACTTTC.

This chain joins TRBV9 and TRBJ2-3; TRBD2 is a possible D gene (6 bases). Looked up from germline, CDR1 is SGDLS and CDR2 is YYNGEE. V dropped 0 bases and J dropped 6 bases, with 14 bases sitting between them. This CDR3 contains 15 residues. Written as DNA, the CDR3 is TGTGCCAGCAGCGTAGGTGGAGGGGCAGCGGATACGCAGTATTTT. It yields the protein CASSVGGGAADTQYF.

This clonotype was counted many times. This chain connects TRBV28 to TRBJ1-1; TRBD1 might be the D (6 bases). The germline gives CDR1 MDHEN, CDR2 SYDVKM. The germline V and J ends were trimmed by 10 bases and 1 base, with 10 bases remaining between them. The CDR3 has 12 amino acids. The CDR3 reads CATTTGNTEAFF. As DNA, the CDR3 is TGTGCCACCACGACAGGGAACACTGAAGCTTTCTTT. Supplemented by reference TRBV28 and TRBJ1-1, the full variable domain reads DVKVTQSSRYLVKRTGEKVFLECVQDMDHENMFWYRQDPGLGLRLIYFSYDVKMKEKGDIPEGYSVSREKKERFSLILESASTNQTSMYLCATTTGNTEAFFGQGTRLTVV.

This clonotype was picked up many times. V gene TRBV11-2 combines with J gene TRBJ2-3; a possible D gene is TRBD1 (5 bases). The CDR3 loop spans 15 amino acids. Germline CDR1 and CDR2: SGHAT and FQNNGV. V dropped 7 bases and J dropped 5 bases, with 19 bases sitting between them. CDR3 nucleotide sequence: TGTGCCAGCACACCCACCAGGGCCTCCTTAGATACGCAGTATTTT. It encodes CASTPTRASLDTQYF.

In its sample, this clonotype was seen many times. The CDR3 loop is CGGGGTNYGYTF. The CDR3 DNA follows: TGCGGCGGAGGTGGGACTAACTATGGCTACACCTTC. The chain couples TRBV20-1 to TRBJ1-2; no definite D call. The germline V gene encodes CDR1 DFQATT and CDR2 SNEGSKA (reference sequence). This CDR3 spans 12 amino acids.

The sample holds a few counts of this clonotype. The chain links TRBV3-1 to TRBJ1-6, with D possibly TRBD1 on 5 matching bases. This CDR3 is 17 amino acids long. Per the germline V gene, CDR1 is LGHDT and CDR2 is YNNKEL (reference sequence). The V end was cut by 0 bases, the J end by 0 bases, with 9 bases between. CDR3 nucleotides: TGTGCCAGCAGCCAAGAGGGGCGGAGCTCCTATAATTCACCCCTCCACTTT. Translating it yields CASSQEGRSSYNSPLHF.

At least ten counts were recorded for this clonotype. V is TRBV28 and J is TRBJ1-4; D may be TRBD1 (6 bases). The germline gives CDR1 MDHEN, CDR2 SYDVKM. With 6 bases removed from V and 10 bases from J, the gap between germline ends came to 21 bases. This CDR3 contains 15 residues. The CDR3: CASSRSTGFSGKLFF. DNA for the CDR3: TGTGCCAGCAGCCGGAGCACAGGGTTCTCGGGAAAACTGTTTTTT. The full variable domain, completed using reference TRBV28 and TRBJ1-4, is DVKVTQSSRYLVKRTGEKVFLECVQDMDHENMFWYRQDPGLGLRLIYFSYDVKMKEKGDIPEGYSVSREKKERFSLILESASTNQTSMYLCASSRSTGFSGKLFFGSGTQLSVL.

This clonotype was counted ten times or more. The V gene is TRBV11-3, the J gene TRBJ2-3; either TRBD1 or TRBD2 may supply D (5 bases each). CDR1 is SGHNT, CDR2 YENEEA, per germline. Deletions cut 4 bases from V and 3 bases from J, with 14 bases between. This CDR3 region has 15 residues. The CDR3 bases are TGTGCCAGCAGCTCGAGGGGAGCGGTAACAGATACGCAGTATTTT. It translates to CASSSRGAVTDTQYF.

Many counts were recorded for this clonotype. V gene TRBV7-9 combines with J gene TRBJ2-3; D is undetermined. The CDR3 is 13 amino acids. Trimming pared 2 bases from V and 2 bases from J, leaving 5 bases between. Per germline, CDR1 SEHNR and CDR2 FQNEAQ (reference sequence). CDR3: CASSLRNTDTQYF. CDR3 in DNA: TGTGCCAGCAGCTTACGGAACACAGATACGCAGTATTTT.

At least ten counts were recorded for this clonotype. The rearrangement uses TRBV27 and TRBJ2-7, with D perhaps TRBD2 (6 bases). The CDR3 runs to 14 residues. Germline CDR1 is MNHEY and CDR2 is SMNVEV (reference sequence). V lost 6 bases, J lost 1 base, and 13 bases lay in between. The CDR3 loop reads CASSPRELSYEQYF. The CDR3 DNA reads as TGTGCCAGCAGCCCCCGGGAGTTGTCCTACGAGCAGTACTTC.

This clonotype ranks as medium-sized. The J gene is TRBJ1-5, the V gene TRBV27; tentatively, D is TRBD1 (5 bases). The V and J ends lost 5 bases and 3 bases respectively, with 14 bases between them. The germline V gene encodes CDR1 MNHEY and CDR2 SMNVEV (reference sequence). This CDR3 contains 15 residues. Here the CDR3 reads CASSLGDGTNQPQHF. The DNA of the CDR3 is TGTGCCAGCAGTCTGGGGGATGGGACCAATCAGCCCCAGCATTTT.

This clonotype qualifies as medium-sized. V gene TRBV7-3 combines with J gene TRBJ2-1, with a weak D call TRBD1 (6 bases). Trimming left V 1 base short and J 6 bases short, with 16 bases between. The V gene's germline CDR1 is SGHTA and CDR2 FQGTGA. The CDR3 has 16 residues. CDR3 nucleotide sequence: TGTGCCAGCAGCTTAAGCCGCAGGGGTTCGGTCAATGAGCAGTTCTTC. It codes for CASSLSRRGSVNEQFF.

This clonotype was found many times. The rearrangement uses TRBV29-1 and TRBJ1-1; D ambiguous. Germline CDR1 is SQVTM and CDR2 is ANQGSEA. This CDR3 has 11 amino acids. CDR3 loop: CRPDRFTEAFF. Here the CDR3 DNA reads TGCAGACCGGACCGGTTTACTGAAGCTTTCTTT.

This clonotype is judged medium-sized. The J gene is TRBJ1-1, the V gene TRBV18; perhaps TRBD1 as D (6 bases). With 4 bases removed from V and 2 bases from J, the gap between germline ends came to 8 bases. This CDR3 contains 13 residues. CDR1 KGHSH and CDR2 LQKENI come from the germline V gene. CDR3 in DNA: TGTGCCAGCTCACGGGACATCAACACTGAAGCTTTCTTT. Encoded protein: CASSRDINTEAFF.

This clonotype is medium-sized by share. The V gene is TRBV15, the J gene TRBJ2-6; 9 positions agree with TRBD2. The V gene's germline CDR1 is LNHNV and CDR2 YYDKDF (reference sequence). There are 16 residues in the CDR3. The V gene end was trimmed by 5 bases and the J gene end by 3 bases; junction bases not matched to a gene: 5. The CDR3 region has the DNA TGTGCCACCAGCGGCGGGGGGGCCAATGGGGCCAACGTCCTGACTTTC. Translated, it gives CATSGGGANGANVLTF.

The sample holds many counts of this clonotype. The rearrangement joins TRBV4-1 to TRBJ1-2; unclear D gene. The CDR3 spans 19 residues. The ends were cut back, 0 bases at V and 3 bases at J, with 23 bases in the middle. Germline values: CDR1 MGHRA, CDR2 YSYEKL. This CDR3 is CASSQETTGSLSVDYGYTF. Here the CDR3 DNA reads TGCGCCAGCAGCCAAGAAACAACCGGCAGCCTCTCCGTGGACTATGGCTACACCTTC.

The sample holds many counts of this clonotype. The chain uses TRBV28 and TRBJ2-7, with D perhaps matching TRBD1 or TRBD2 (5 bases each). The ends were cut back, 6 bases at V and 2 bases at J, with 8 bases in the middle. The germline V gene encodes CDR1 MDHEN and CDR2 SYDVKM. There are 12 residues in the CDR3. The DNA for the CDR3 is TGTGCCAGCAGAGGGGACCCCTACGAGCAGTACTTC. Amino acids: CASRGDPYEQYF.